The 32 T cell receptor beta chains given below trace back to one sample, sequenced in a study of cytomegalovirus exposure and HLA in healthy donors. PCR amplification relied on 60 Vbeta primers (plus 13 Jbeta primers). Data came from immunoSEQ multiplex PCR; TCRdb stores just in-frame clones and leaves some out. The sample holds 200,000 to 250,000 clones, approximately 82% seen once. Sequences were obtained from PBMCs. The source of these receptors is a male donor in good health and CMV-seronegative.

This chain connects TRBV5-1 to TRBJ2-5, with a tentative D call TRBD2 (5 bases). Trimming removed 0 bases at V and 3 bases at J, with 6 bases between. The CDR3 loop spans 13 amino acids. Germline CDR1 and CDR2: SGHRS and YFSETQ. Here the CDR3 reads CASSLGGEETQYF. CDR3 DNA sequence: TGCGCCAGCAGCTTGGGGGGAGAAGAGACCCAGTACTTC.

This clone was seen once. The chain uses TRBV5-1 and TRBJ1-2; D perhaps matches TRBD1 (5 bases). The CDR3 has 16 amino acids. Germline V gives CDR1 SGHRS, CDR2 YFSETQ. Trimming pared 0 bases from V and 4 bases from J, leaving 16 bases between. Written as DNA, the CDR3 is TGCGCCAGCAGCTTGGATTCGCAGGGATCGGTCTATGGCTACACCTTC. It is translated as CASSLDSQGSVYGYTF.

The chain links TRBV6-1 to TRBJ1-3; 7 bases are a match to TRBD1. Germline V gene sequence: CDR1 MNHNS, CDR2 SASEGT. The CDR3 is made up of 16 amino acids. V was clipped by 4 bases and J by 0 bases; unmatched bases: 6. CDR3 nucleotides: TGTGCCAGCAGTGCGGGACAGCTAATCTCTGGAAACACCATATATTTT. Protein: CASSAGQLISGNTIYF.

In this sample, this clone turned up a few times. The CDR3 is CASSYTPDTEAFF. The CDR3 DNA follows: TGTGCCAGCAGTTACACCCCGGACACTGAAGCTTTCTTT. V usage is TRBV6-5 and J usage is TRBJ1-1; D uncertain. V lost 2 bases and J lost 3, with 7 bases in between. The CDR3 extends over 13 amino acids. Germline lookup yields CDR1 MNHEY and CDR2 SVGAGI.

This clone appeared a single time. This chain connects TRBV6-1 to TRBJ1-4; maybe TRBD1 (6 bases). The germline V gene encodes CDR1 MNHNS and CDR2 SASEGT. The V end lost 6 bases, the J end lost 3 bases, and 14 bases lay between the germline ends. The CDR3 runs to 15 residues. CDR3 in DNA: TGTGCCAGCAGAGCCCGGGGGGCTGCTAATGAAAAACTGTTTTTT. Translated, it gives CASRARGAANEKLFF.

The CDR3 DNA sequence: TGTGCCAGCAGTTTAAGCGGGTGGGCCTACGAGCAGTACTTC. Encoded protein: CASSLSGWAYEQYF. V usage is TRBV28 and J usage is TRBJ2-7, with D perhaps TRBD2 (6 bases). The V end lost 2 bases, the J end lost 2 bases, and 10 bases lay between the germline ends. Germline V gene sequence: CDR1 MDHEN, CDR2 SYDVKM. This CDR3 has 14 amino acids.

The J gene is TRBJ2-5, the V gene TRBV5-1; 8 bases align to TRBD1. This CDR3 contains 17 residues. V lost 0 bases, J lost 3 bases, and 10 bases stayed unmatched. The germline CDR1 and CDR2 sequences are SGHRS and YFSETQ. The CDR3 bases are TGCGCCAGCAGCTTGGCCCGGGCAGGGGGCCAGGAAGAGACCCAGTACTTC. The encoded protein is CASSLARAGGQEETQYF.

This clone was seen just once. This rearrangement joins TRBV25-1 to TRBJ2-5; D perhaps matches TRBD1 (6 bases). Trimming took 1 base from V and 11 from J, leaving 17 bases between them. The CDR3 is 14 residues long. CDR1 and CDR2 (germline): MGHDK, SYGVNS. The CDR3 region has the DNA TGTGCCAGCAGTGAATCCCCGTCAGGGGATGAGCAGTACTTC. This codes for CASSESPSGDEQYF. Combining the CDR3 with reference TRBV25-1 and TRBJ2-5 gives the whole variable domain EADIYQTPRYLVIGTGKKITLECSQTMGHDKMYWYQQDPGMELHLIHYSYGVNSTEKGDLSSESTVSRIRTEHFPLTLESARPSHTSQYLCASSESPSGDEQYFGPGTRLLVL.

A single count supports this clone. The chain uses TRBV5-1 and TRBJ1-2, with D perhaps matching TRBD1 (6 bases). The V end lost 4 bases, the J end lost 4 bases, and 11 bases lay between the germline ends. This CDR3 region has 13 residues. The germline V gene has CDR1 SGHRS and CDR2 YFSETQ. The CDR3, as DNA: TGCGCCAGCAGCACACAACAGGGCTATGGCTACACCTTC. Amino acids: CASSTQQGYGYTF.

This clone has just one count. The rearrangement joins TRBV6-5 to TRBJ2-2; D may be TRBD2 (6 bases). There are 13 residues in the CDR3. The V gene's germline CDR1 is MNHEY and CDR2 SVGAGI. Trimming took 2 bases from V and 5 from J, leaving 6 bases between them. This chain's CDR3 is CASSYGGTGELFF. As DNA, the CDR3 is TGTGCCAGCAGTTACGGGGGGACCGGGGAGCTGTTTTTT.

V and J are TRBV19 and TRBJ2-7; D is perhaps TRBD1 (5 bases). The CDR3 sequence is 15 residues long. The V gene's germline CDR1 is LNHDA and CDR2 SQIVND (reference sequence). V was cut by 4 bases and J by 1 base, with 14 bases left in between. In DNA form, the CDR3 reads TGTGCCAGTAGTACAGGGTTATACTCATCCTACGAGCAGTACTTC. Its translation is CASSTGLYSSYEQYF.

The CDR3 reads CASSEAQGVEQYF. For the CDR3, the DNA is TGTGCCAGCAGTGAAGCGCAGGGGGTCGAGCAGTACTTC. This chain connects TRBV6-1 to TRBJ2-7; TRBD1 aligns across 7 bases. The CDR3 covers 13 residues. With 0 bases clipped from V and 6 bases from J, the junction kept 2 bases outside the gene matches. Germline CDR1 reads MNHNS; CDR2 reads SASEGT.

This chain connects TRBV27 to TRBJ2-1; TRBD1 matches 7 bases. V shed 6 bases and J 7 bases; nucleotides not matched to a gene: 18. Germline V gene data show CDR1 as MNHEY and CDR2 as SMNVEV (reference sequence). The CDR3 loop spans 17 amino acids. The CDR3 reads CASSNRDSPTYGNEQFF. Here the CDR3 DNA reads TGTGCCAGCAGCAACCGGGACAGTCCAACCTATGGGAATGAGCAGTTCTTC.

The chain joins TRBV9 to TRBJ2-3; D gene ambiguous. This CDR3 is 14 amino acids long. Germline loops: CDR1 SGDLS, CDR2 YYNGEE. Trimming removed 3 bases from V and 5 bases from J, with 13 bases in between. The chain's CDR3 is CASSALGSRDTQYF. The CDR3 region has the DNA TGTGCCAGCAGCGCCCTCGGTTCGAGAGATACGCAGTATTTT.

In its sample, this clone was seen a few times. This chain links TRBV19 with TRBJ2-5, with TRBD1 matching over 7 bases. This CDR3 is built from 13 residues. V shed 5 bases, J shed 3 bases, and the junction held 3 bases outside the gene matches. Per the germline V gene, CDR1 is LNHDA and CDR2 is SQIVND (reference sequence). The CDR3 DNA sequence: TGTGCCAGTAGTGTCGGGACAGAAGAGACCCAGTACTTC. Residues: CASSVGTEETQYF. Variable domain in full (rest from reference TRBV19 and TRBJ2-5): DGGITQSPKYLFRKEGQNVTLSCEQNLNHDAMYWYRQDPGQGLRLIYYSQIVNDFQKGDIAEGYSVSREKKESFPLTVTSAQKNPTAFYLCASSVGTEETQYFGPGTRLLVL.

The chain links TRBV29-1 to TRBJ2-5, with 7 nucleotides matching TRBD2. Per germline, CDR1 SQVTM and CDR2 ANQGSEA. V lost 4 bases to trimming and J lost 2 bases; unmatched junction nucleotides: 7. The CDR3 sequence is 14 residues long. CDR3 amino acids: CSVALADTQETQYF. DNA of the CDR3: TGCAGCGTTGCGCTAGCGGATACTCAAGAGACCCAGTACTTC.

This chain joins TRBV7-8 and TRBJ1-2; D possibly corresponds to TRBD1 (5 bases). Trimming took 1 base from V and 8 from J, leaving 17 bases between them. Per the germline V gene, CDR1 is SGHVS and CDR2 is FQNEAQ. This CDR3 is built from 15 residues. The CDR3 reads CASSLGAGGAWGYTF. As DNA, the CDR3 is TGTGCCAGCAGCTTAGGAGCTGGCGGGGCTTGGGGCTACACCTTC. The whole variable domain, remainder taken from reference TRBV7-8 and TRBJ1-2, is GAGVSQSPRYKVAKRGQDVALRCDPISGHVSLFWYQQALGQGPEFLTYFQNEAQLDKSGLPSDRFFAERPEGSVSTLKIQRTQQEDSAVYLCASSLGAGGAWGYTFGSGTRLTVV.

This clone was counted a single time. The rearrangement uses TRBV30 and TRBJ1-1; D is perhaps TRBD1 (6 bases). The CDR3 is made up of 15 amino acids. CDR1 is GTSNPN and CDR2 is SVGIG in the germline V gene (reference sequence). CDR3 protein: CALGGRIRGNTEAFF. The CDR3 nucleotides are TGTGCGCTTGGAGGCAGAATCAGGGGGAACACTGAAGCTTTCTTT.

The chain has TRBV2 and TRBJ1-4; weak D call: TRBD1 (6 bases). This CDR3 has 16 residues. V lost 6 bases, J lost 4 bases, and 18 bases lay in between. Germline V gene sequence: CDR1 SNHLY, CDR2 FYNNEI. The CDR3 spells CASRVLGARGNEKLFF. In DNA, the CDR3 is TGTGCCAGCAGGGTCCTGGGGGCCAGGGGTAATGAAAAACTGTTTTTT.

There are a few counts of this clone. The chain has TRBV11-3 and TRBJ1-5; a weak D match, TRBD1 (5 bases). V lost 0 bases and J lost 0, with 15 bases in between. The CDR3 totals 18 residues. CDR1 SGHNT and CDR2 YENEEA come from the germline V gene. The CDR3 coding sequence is TGTGCCAGCAGCTTAGAGTCAACAGGCGAAAATAGCAATCAGCCCCAGCATTTT. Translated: CASSLESTGENSNQPQHF.

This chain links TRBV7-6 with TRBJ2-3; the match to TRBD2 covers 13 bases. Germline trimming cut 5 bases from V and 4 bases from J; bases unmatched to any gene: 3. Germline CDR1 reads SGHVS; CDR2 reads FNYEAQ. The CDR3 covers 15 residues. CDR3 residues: CASSPTSGGADTQYF. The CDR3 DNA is TGTGCCAGCAGCCCAACTAGCGGGGGGGCAGATACGCAGTATTTT.

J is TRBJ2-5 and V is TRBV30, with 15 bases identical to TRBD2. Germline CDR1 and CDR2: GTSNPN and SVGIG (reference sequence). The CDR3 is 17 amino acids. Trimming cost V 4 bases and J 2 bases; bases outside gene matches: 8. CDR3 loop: CAWKGLAGGGGQETQYF. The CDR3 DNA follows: TGTGCCTGGAAGGGACTAGCGGGAGGTGGGGGACAAGAGACCCAGTACTTC.

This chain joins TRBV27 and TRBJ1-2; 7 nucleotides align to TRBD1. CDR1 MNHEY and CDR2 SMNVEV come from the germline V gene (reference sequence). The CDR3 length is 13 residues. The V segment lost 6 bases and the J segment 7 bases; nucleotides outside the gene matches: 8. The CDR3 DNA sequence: TGTGCCAGCAGGACAGGGCCTTTAAGTGGCTACACCTTC. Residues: CASRTGPLSGYTF.

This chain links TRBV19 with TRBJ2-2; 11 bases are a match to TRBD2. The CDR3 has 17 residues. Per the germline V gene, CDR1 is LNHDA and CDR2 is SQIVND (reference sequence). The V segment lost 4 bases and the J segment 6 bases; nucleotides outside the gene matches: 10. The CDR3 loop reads CASSRKALAGAAGELFF. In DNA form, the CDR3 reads TGTGCCAGTAGTAGAAAGGCACTAGCGGGAGCGGCCGGGGAGCTGTTTTTT.

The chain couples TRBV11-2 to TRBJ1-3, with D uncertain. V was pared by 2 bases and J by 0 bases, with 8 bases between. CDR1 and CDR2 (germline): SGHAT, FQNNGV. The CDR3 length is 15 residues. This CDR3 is CASSLSGGSGNTIYF. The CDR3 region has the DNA TGTGCCAGCAGCTTATCGGGAGGCTCTGGAAACACCATATATTTT.

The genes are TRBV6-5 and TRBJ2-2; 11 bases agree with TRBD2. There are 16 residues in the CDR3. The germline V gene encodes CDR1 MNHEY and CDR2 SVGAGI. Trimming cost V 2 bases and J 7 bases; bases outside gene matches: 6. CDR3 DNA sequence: TGTGCCAGCAGTTACCCTAGCGGGGGGAGGGGCGGGGAGCTGTTTTTT. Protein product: CASSYPSGGRGGELFF.

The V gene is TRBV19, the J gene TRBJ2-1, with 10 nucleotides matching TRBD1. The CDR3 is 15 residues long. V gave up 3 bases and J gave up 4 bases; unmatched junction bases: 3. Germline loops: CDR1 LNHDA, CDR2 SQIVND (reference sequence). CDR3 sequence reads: CASSILGQGYNEQFF. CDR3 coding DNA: TGTGCCAGTAGTATTTTGGGACAGGGGTACAATGAGCAGTTCTTC.

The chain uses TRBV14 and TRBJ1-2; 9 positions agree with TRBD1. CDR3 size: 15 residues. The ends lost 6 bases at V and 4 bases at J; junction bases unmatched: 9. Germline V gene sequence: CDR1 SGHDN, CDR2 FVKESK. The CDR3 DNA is TGTGCCAGCAGTCATGATTGGACAGGGGCCTATGGCTACACCTTC. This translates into CASSHDWTGAYGYTF.

The CDR3 spells CASSLITDTQYF. The CDR3 DNA is TGCGCCAGCAGCTTAATAACAGATACGCAGTATTTT. The rearrangement uses TRBV5-1 and TRBJ2-3, with no clear D. Trimming removed 2 bases at V and 3 bases at J, with 4 bases between. This CDR3 is 12 amino acids long. CDR1 is SGHRS and CDR2 is YFSETQ in the germline V gene.

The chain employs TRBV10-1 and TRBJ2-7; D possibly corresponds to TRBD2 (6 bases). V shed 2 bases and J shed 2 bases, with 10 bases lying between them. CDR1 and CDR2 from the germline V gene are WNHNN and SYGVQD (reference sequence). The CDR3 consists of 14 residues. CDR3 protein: CASSETGAAYEQYF. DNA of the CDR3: TGCGCCAGCAGTGAGACGGGAGCGGCCTACGAGCAGTACTTC.

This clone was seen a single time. The CDR3 reads CASSVASGGYEQYF. The CDR3 DNA reads as TGCGCCAGCAGTGTGGCTAGCGGGGGTTACGAGCAGTACTTC. The chain recombines TRBV10-1 with TRBJ2-7; TRBD2 matches at 10 bases. The V and J ends lost 4 bases and 4 bases, in that order; junction bases with no gene match: 4. CDR3 length: 14 residues. CDR1 is WNHNN and CDR2 is SYGVQD in the germline V gene (reference sequence).

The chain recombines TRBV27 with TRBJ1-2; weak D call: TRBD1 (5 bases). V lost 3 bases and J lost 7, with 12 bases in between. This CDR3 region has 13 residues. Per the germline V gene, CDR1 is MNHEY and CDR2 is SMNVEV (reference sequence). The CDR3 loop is CASSFLGVGGYTF. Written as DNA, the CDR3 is TGTGCCAGCAGTTTTTTAGGGGTTGGTGGCTACACCTTC.